This section outlines one T cell receptor (beta chain) sequence together with its context. TCRdb called the 5' RACE reads again in MiXCR, with one record for every CDR3 protein. The table shows tens of thousands of distinct CDR3 sequences, with about 28% occurring only once. The sequencing sample was made of naive CD4+ T cells sorted from blood. Regarding subset: naive CD4+ T cells, CD4+CD45RA+CD25-. This clonotype was obtained from a female donor with breast cancer.

The CDR3 bases are TGCGCCAGCAGCCAGGACAGAGAAGCCTACGAGCAGTACTTC. This encodes CASSQDREAYEQYF. This chain links TRBV5-1 with TRBJ2-7; D might be TRBD1 (6 bases). Trimming pared 4 bases from V and 2 bases from J, leaving 13 bases between. The CDR3 consists of 14 residues. CDR1 is SGHRS, CDR2 YFSETQ, per germline.